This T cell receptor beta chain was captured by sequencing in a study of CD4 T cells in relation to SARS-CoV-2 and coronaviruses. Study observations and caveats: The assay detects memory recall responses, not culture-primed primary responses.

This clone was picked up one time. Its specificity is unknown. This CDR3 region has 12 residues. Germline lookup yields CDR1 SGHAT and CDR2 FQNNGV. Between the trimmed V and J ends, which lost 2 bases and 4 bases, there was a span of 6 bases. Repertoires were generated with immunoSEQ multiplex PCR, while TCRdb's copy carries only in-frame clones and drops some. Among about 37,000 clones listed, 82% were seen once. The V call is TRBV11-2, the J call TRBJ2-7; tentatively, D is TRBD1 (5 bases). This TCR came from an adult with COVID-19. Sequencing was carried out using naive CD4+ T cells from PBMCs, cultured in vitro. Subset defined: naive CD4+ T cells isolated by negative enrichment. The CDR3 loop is CASSLQGYEQYF. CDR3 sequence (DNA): TGTGCCAGCAGCTTACAGGGTTACGAGCAGTACTTC.